Following are 19 T cell receptor gamma chains from one sample sequenced in a study of γδ T cells in repeated Plasmodium falciparum infection. Gammadelta T cells were flow-sorted from PBMC into Vgamma9/Vdelta2+ and Vdelta2-negative populations for bulk analysis. TCRdb redid clone calling on the multiplex PCR reads using CATT. The sample consists of around 27,000 gamma-chain clones, approximately 1.5% of them appearing once. Input material: gamma-delta T cells from blood. Receptor source: a pool of human donors (malaria-infected and uninfected, not separated).

This clone was observed many times. The CDR3: CATWDRPDSSDWIKTF. The CDR3 DNA reads as TGTGCCACCTGGGACAGGCCCGATAGTAGTGATTGGATCAAGACGTTT. This rearrangement joins TRGV3 to TRGJP2. V shed 0 bases and J 0 bases; nucleotides not matched to a gene: 4. CDR3 size: 16 residues. Germline V CDR1 and CDR2: VTNTFY, YDVSTARD (reference sequence).

This clone was seen ten or more times. Other DNA variants within this sample encode the same CDR3. This chain connects TRGV9 to TRGJ1 or TRGJ2. There are 14 residues in the CDR3. J lost 1 base, V lost 3 bases, and 6 bases had no gene match. Germline CDR1 is GITISATS and CDR2 is ISYDGTV (reference sequence). The CDR3 spells CALWETPNYYKKLF. The CDR3 DNA reads as TGTGCCTTGTGGGAGACCCCCAATTATTATAAGAAACTCTTT.

Points on this clone: A far more abundant clone sits one base away, making this likely a read error. This sample also contains other DNA sequences that code for the same CDR3. The V gene is TRGV9, the J gene TRGJ1 or TRGJ2. TCRdb gives no J gene; it was assigned here by matching the DNA to germline. The V gene's germline CDR1 is GITISATS and CDR2 ISYDGTV (reference sequence). V was clipped by 3 bases and J by 7 bases; unmatched bases: 6. The CDR3 totals 12 residues. CDR3 DNA sequence: TGTGCCTTGTGGGAGTACCGGTATAAGAAACTCTTT. Translation: CALWEYRYKKLF.

This clone was seen at least ten times. A far larger clone is a single base away, which makes a read error likely. Other DNA sequences from this sample encode an identical CDR3 as well. V is TRGV9 and J is TRGJP. CDR1 is GITISATS and CDR2 is ISYDGTV in the germline V gene (reference sequence). The CDR3 loop spans 17 amino acids. The CDR3 sequence is CALWEVEEVLGKKIKVF. For the CDR3, the DNA is TGTGCCCTGTGGGAGGTGGAGGAGGTGTTGGGCAAAAAAATCAAGGTATTT.

This clone was seen ten or more times. Only one base separates this from a far larger clonotype, so it likely reflects a read error. The identical CDR3 is also encoded by other nucleotide sequences in the sample. V gene TRGV9 combines with J gene TRGJP. In the absence of a J gene in TCRdb, the DNA was matched to germline to assign it here. This CDR3 spans 15 amino acids. Germline CDR1 and CDR2: GITISATS and ISYDGTV (reference sequence). The CDR3 sequence is CALWDGELGKKIKVF. Here the CDR3 DNA reads TGTGCCTTGTGGGATGGGGAGTTGGGCAAAAAGATCAAGGTATTT.

Ten or more counts support this clone. The mismatch at residue 6 between this DNA's translation and the TCRdb protein of a much larger clone likely reflects a read error; the protein shown is translated from the DNA. The chain couples TRGV9 to TRGJP. TCRdb carries no J gene annotation; the J gene was assigned here by matching the DNA with germline. This CDR3 has 15 residues. The germline CDR1 and CDR2 sequences are GITISATS and ISYDGTV (reference sequence). The J segment lost 9 bases and the V segment lost 2 bases, leaving 4 bases of the junction unmatched. The CDR3 bases are TGTGCCTTGTGGGAGGCTCGGTTGGGCAAAAAAATCAAGGTATTT. Protein sequence: CALWEARLGKKIKVF.

This clone was seen many times. The TCRdb protein, from a much larger clone, departs from this DNA's translation at residue 2, likely by read error; the protein shown derives from the DNA. This chain links TRGV2 with TRGJ1 or TRGJ2. This CDR3 has 16 amino acids. Germline CDR1 and CDR2: EGSNGY and YDSYNSKV. DNA of the CDR3: TGTACCACCTGGGACGGAATCCTTCCGAATTATTATAAGAAACTCTTT. Protein: CTTWDGILPNYYKKLF.

On this clone itself: The protein in TCRdb stems from a much larger clone and differs at residue 10 from this DNA's translation, likely a read error; here the protein is translated from the DNA. The V call is TRGV4, the J call TRGJ1 or TRGJ2. The J gene was missing in TCRdb and was found by matching the end of the DNA to germline. Germline assignment: CDR1 EGSTGY and CDR2 YDSYTSSV. CDR3 length: 13 residues. CDR3 nucleotides: TGTGCCACCTGGGATGGGCCGGATTATGAGAAACTCTTT. Translating it yields CATWDGPDYEKLF.

As for this clone: TCRdb attributes to this sequence the protein of a much larger clone, which differs from the DNA translation at residue 2; a read error is likely, and the protein displayed is translated from the DNA. The chain carries TRGV9 and TRGJP. TCRdb supplies no J gene; here it was assigned by aligning the nucleotide sequence to germline. The CDR3 spans 17 residues. CDR1 and CDR2 from the germline V gene are GITISATS and ISYDGTV (reference sequence). CDR3 bases: TGTACCTTGTGGGACCCCGCAGCAGAGTTGGGCAAAAAAATCAAGGTATTT. The encoded protein is CTLWDPAAELGKKIKVF.

This clone was seen ten or more times. TCRdb's protein, taken from a much larger clone, differs from this DNA's translation at residue 9, likely owing to a read error; the protein displayed comes from the DNA. The DNA of the CDR3 is TGTGCCTTGTGGGAGGGTACGAAAGGGGGGTTGGGCAAAAAAATCAAGGTATTT. Translating it yields CALWEGTKGGLGKKIKVF. The V call is TRGV9, the J call TRGJP. TCRdb is silent on the J gene; assignment here came from matching the DNA to germline. CDR1 GITISATS and CDR2 ISYDGTV come from the germline V gene (reference sequence). V dropped 2 bases and J dropped 9; count of bases not matched to a gene: 13. The CDR3 extends over 18 amino acids.

There are many counts of this clone. In DNA form, the CDR3 reads TGTGCCACCTGGGACAGGTCGAACGACACTGGTTGGTTCAAGATATTT. It codes for CATWDRSNDTGWFKIF. The chain carries TRGV3 and TRGJP1. In germline, CDR1 is VTNTFY, CDR2 YDVSTARD (reference sequence). CDR3 length: 16 residues. Trimming at V came to 0 bases and at J to 4 bases, leaving 8 bases not matched to a gene.

The V call is TRGV1, the J call TRGJ1 or TRGJ2. TRGV1 is labeled an ORF, and its function is uncertain. This CDR3 is built from 12 residues. The V segment lost 0 bases and the J segment 12 bases; nucleotides outside the gene matches: 8. The CDR3 DNA reads as TGTGCCACCTGGGACAGGCTCAGTTGGAAACTCTTT. As protein: CATWDRLSWKLF.

In the case of this clone: Because the CDR3's place on the DNA is in doubt, the DNA is left out and the CDR3 is given as listed by TCRdb. This chain's CDR3 is CATWEGVIIRNSLAVEQHLLSQVSIGRIQHF. V gene assignment gives TRGV4, but the J gene was left uncalled. From its first to its last residue, the CDR3 has 31 amino acids. From germline, CDR1 is EGSTGY and CDR2 YDSYTSSV.

Note on this clone: The protein recorded in TCRdb matches a much larger clone and deviates from this DNA's translation at residue 9, suggesting a read error; the protein here is obtained by translating the DNA. The chain joins TRGV4 to TRGJP2. The J gene, left out of TCRdb, was set here by checking the DNA against germline. Germline values: CDR1 EGSTGY, CDR2 YDSYTSSV. The CDR3 runs to 13 residues. The CDR3 loop reads CATWDAGDRIKTF. In DNA form, the CDR3 reads TGTGCCACCTGGGATGCAGGTGATCGGATCAAGACGTTT.

There are a few counts of this clone. TCRdb assigns this DNA the protein of a much larger clone, which departs from its translation at residue 3; this likely reflects a read error, and the protein shown comes from translating the DNA. CDR3 amino acids: CASWDRPAGWFKIF. The DNA for the CDR3 is TGTGCCTCCTGGGACAGGCCGGCTGGTTGGTTCAAGATATTT. The chain combines TRGV3 with TRGJP1. The length of the CDR3 is 14 residues. Germline loops: CDR1 VTNTFY, CDR2 YDVSTARD (reference sequence).

The table lists this clone with many counts. The protein that TCRdb holds for this DNA derives from a much larger clone and differs from the translated DNA at residue 7, which likely indicates a read error; the protein shown here is translated from the DNA. V and J are TRGV9 and TRGJ1 or TRGJ2. The CDR3 runs 14 residues. Trimming removed 3 bases from V and 3 bases from J; junction bases left unmatched: 8. Germline-derived CDR1 and CDR2 are GITISATS and ISYDGTV (reference sequence). CDR3 sequence (DNA): TGTGCCTTGTGGGAGAAGCCCCTTTATTATAAGAAACTCTTT. Its protein is CALWEKPLYYKKLF.

This clone was counted at least ten times. This probably arose from a read error, given a far larger clone one base away. The sample carries other DNA sequences with the same CDR3. V gene TRGV2 combines with J gene TRGJP2. The J gene was not available in TCRdb and was assigned here by matching the DNA to germline segments. CDR3 length: 14 residues. Germline CDR1 reads EGSNGY; CDR2 reads YDSYNSKV. CDR3 loop: CATWDGHSDWIKTF. The CDR3 bases are TGTGCTACCTGGGACGGGCATAGTGATTGGATCAAGACGTTT.

This clone was seen a few times. The protein TCRdb lists belongs to a much larger clone and differs from this DNA's translation at residue 16, which points to a read error; the protein shown is made from the DNA. The chain uses TRGV9 and TRGJP1. Since TCRdb gives no J gene, matching the DNA to germline was used here to assign it. V was clipped by 2 bases and J by 15 bases; unmatched bases: 24. This CDR3 spans 17 amino acids. CDR1 is GITISATS, CDR2 ISYDGTV, per germline (reference sequence). The CDR3 DNA sequence: TGTGCCTTGTGGGAGGGCGCAGGGGAGTTGGGCAAAAAAATCAAGATATTT. It codes for CALWEGAGELGKKIKIF.

Comments on this clone: TCRdb assigns this DNA the protein of a much larger clone, which departs from its translation at residue 11; this likely reflects a read error, and the protein shown comes from translating the DNA. This chain connects TRGV2 to TRGJ1 or TRGJ2. The V gene's germline CDR1 is EGSNGY and CDR2 YDSYNSKV. This CDR3 contains 13 residues. CDR3 DNA: TGTGCCACCTGGGACGGGGGACATTATAAGACACTCTTT. Its protein product is CATWDGGHYKTLF.